One sample yielded the 28 T cell receptor beta chains listed below, sequenced in a study of T cell responses to AZD1222 COVID-19 vaccine (dated by TCRdb to the early 2020s). Libraries came from the immunoSEQ multiplex PCR assay. TCRdb took over this immuneACCESS table, retaining in-frame rearrangements with V and J assigned. Such tables are incomplete; in checked studies, under half of the missing clones stem from an unresolved V gene, and the remainder is unexplained. For this sample the table gives roughly 150,000 clones, of which 88% were detected only once. The ten largest clonotypes hold around 2% of the sample. Taken with the paper, the label for time point translates to: baseline before first vaccination. The material sequenced was peripheral blood, taken on day 0 of AZD1222 vaccination. The source of these receptors is an adult in good health.

V is TRBV10-2 and J is TRBJ1-3; no clear D. CDR1 WSHSY and CDR2 SAAADI come from the germline V gene. V was shortened by 4 bases and J by 4 bases, with 11 bases between the two germline ends. The CDR3 has 14 residues. The CDR3 DNA reads as TGCGCCAGCAGTGTGGCTCAACCGGGAAACACCATATATTTT. It translates to CASSVAQPGNTIYF.

The chain is built from TRBV27 and TRBJ2-7; a possible D gene is TRBD1 (5 bases). The germline V gene has CDR1 MNHEY and CDR2 SMNVEV (reference sequence). This CDR3 is built from 15 residues. Trimming took 1 base from V and 2 from J, leaving 12 bases between them. CDR3 in amino acids: CASSLFAQGTYEQYF. Written as DNA, the CDR3 is TGTGCCAGCAGTTTATTTGCCCAGGGAACCTACGAGCAGTACTTC.

The chain combines TRBV11-2 with TRBJ2-7, with a possible D match to TRBD2 (6 bases). CDR1 and CDR2 from the germline V gene are SGHAT and FQNNGV. Trimming left V 1 base short and J 1 base short, with 8 bases between. The CDR3 is made up of 14 amino acids. CDR3 coding DNA: TGTGCCAGCAGCTTAGGCGGGACGTCCTACGAGCAGTACTTC. Translating it yields CASSLGGTSYEQYF.

The rearrangement joins TRBV19 to TRBJ1-5, with D possibly being TRBD1 (5 bases). Germline CDR1 reads LNHDA; CDR2 reads SQIVND (reference sequence). The CDR3 spans 15 residues. V lost 11 bases and J lost 2, with 19 bases in between. CDR3 loop: CASHPGYDGNQPQHF. In DNA form, the CDR3 reads TGTGCCTCCCACCCAGGGTATGATGGCAATCAGCCCCAGCATTTT. Filled out from reference TRBV19 and TRBJ1-5, the complete variable domain reads DGGITQSPKYLFRKEGQNVTLSCEQNLNHDAMYWYRQDPGQGLRLIYYSQIVNDFQKGDIAEGYSVSREKKESFPLTVTSAQKNPTAFYLCASHPGYDGNQPQHFGDGTRLSIL.

This rearrangement joins TRBV19 to TRBJ2-7; tentatively, D is TRBD1 (5 bases). Germline-derived CDR1 and CDR2 are LNHDA and SQIVND (reference sequence). V gave up 3 bases and J gave up 5 bases, with 14 bases separating them. This CDR3 comprises 14 residues. The CDR3 DNA sequence: TGTGCCAGTAGTATTCCAGGGATTCACCACGAGCAGTACTTC. It translates to CASSIPGIHHEQYF.

The genes are TRBV6-1 and TRBJ1-3, with TRBD1 identical over 7 bases. Per germline, CDR1 MNHNS and CDR2 SASEGT. The CDR3 totals 14 residues. The J segment lost 4 bases and the V segment lost 3 bases, leaving 3 bases of the junction unmatched. The CDR3 sequence: CASSEGQKGNTIYF. The CDR3 nucleotides are TGTGCCAGCAGTGAGGGACAGAAAGGAAACACCATATATTTT.

The chain combines TRBV5-4 with TRBJ1-1, with a possible D match to TRBD1 (5 bases). Between the trimmed V and J ends, which lost 4 bases and 6 bases, there was a span of 10 bases. The CDR3 spans 12 residues. Germline loops: CDR1 SGHNT, CDR2 YYREEE (reference sequence). As DNA, the CDR3 is TGTGCCAGCAGCACCCGGGGGGCTGAAGCTTTCTTT. This encodes CASSTRGAEAFF.

This chain connects TRBV6-2 or TRBV6-3 to TRBJ2-2; D unresolved. Trimming took off 6 bases at V and 2 bases at J, with 10 bases between the two ends. In germline, CDR1 is MNHEY, CDR2 SVGEGT. This CDR3 contains 14 residues. The CDR3 DNA reads TGTGCCAGCAGCTCGGACGGAAACACCGGGGAGCTGTTTTTT. Translation gives CASSSDGNTGELFF.

The chain combines TRBV4-2 with TRBJ2-1, with TRBD2 identical over 7 bases. CDR1 is LGHNA and CDR2 is YNFKEQ in the germline V gene. The CDR3 totals 17 residues. V shed 1 base and J 7 bases; nucleotides not matched to a gene: 13. CDR3 in DNA: TGTGCCAGCAGCCAAGGCGCCGGACTAGTTCCGACGAATGAGCAGTTCTTC. Residues: CASSQGAGLVPTNEQFF.

This chain links TRBV7-2 with TRBJ2-1, with 8 bases identical to TRBD2. CDR3 length: 17 amino acids. CDR1 is SGHTA and CDR2 is FQGNSA in the germline V gene. Losses at the gene ends were 5 bases for V and 4 bases for J; bases not matched to a gene: 13. The CDR3 loop reads CASSPEASGSRYNEQFF. CDR3 coding DNA: TGTGCCAGCAGCCCAGAGGCCAGCGGGAGCCGATACAATGAGCAGTTCTTC. Supplemented by reference TRBV7-2 and TRBJ2-1, the full variable domain reads GAGVSQSPSNKVTEKGKDVELRCDPISGHTALYWYRQSLGQGLEFLIYFQGNSAPDKSGLPSDRFSAERTGGSVSTLTIQRTQQEDSAVYLCASSPEASGSRYNEQFFGPGTRLTVL.

The V call is TRBV28, the J call TRBJ2-2; tentatively, D is TRBD2 (6 bases). The V gene's germline CDR1 is MDHEN and CDR2 SYDVKM. Trimming removed 5 bases at V and 1 base at J, with 20 bases between. The CDR3 runs 18 residues. CDR3 in DNA: TGTGCCAGCAGTCCTCCTAGGGGCGGGATACAGAACACCGGGGAGCTGTTTTTT. Translating it yields CASSPPRGGIQNTGELFF. Supplemented by reference TRBV28 and TRBJ2-2, the full variable domain reads DVKVTQSSRYLVKRTGEKVFLECVQDMDHENMFWYRQDPGLGLRLIYFSYDVKMKEKGDIPEGYSVSREKKERFSLILESASTNQTSMYLCASSPPRGGIQNTGELFFGEGSRLTVL.

This chain connects TRBV7-9 to TRBJ1-1, with unresolved D. Germline V CDR1 and CDR2: SEHNR, FQNEAQ (reference sequence). The CDR3 runs 14 residues. The V end was cut by 2 bases, the J end by 2 bases, with 9 bases between. As DNA, the CDR3 is TGTGCCAGCAGCTTAAGCGGAACTAACACTGAAGCTTTCTTT. Amino acid sequence: CASSLSGTNTEAFF.

This chain links TRBV6-6 with TRBJ2-5, with a weak D call TRBD2 (6 bases). Germline V gene sequence: CDR1 MNHNY, CDR2 SVGAGI (reference sequence). This CDR3 spans 14 amino acids. The V end was cut by 8 bases, the J end by 5 bases, with 18 bases between. This chain's CDR3 is CASSTGPGGETQYF. The CDR3 DNA reads TGTGCCAGCTCCACAGGCCCAGGAGGGGAGACCCAGTACTTC.

The chain is built from TRBV2 and TRBJ1-1, with 10 bases matching TRBD1. The germline V gene has CDR1 SNHLY and CDR2 FYNNEI. V was clipped by 5 bases and J by 5 bases; unmatched bases: 11. This CDR3 has 16 residues. The CDR3 is CASSSLFRDRGTEAFF. In DNA, the CDR3 is TGTGCCAGCAGTTCGCTTTTCCGGGACAGGGGAACTGAAGCTTTCTTT.

The chain employs TRBV28 and TRBJ1-2; maybe TRBD1 (5 bases). V shed 4 bases and J shed 4 bases, with 10 bases lying between them. In germline, CDR1 is MDHEN, CDR2 SYDVKM. This CDR3 has 13 residues. The DNA of the CDR3 is TGTGCCAGCAGTTCGGCAGGGATCTATGGCTACACCTTC. It specifies CASSSAGIYGYTF.

V gene TRBV9 combines with J gene TRBJ1-1; D gene uncertain. This CDR3 region has 15 residues. Germline lookup yields CDR1 SGDLS and CDR2 YYNGEE. Trimming shortened V by 3 bases and J by 0 bases, and 12 bases separated the two germline ends. CDR3 amino acids: CASSAVNQMNTEAFF. CDR3 coding DNA: TGTGCCAGCAGCGCAGTTAACCAGATGAACACTGAAGCTTTCTTT. Full variable domain (missing parts from reference TRBV9 and TRBJ1-1): DSGVTQTPKHLITATGQRVTLRCSPRSGDLSVYWYQQSLDQGLQFLIQYYNGEERAKGNILERFSAQQFPDLHSELNLSSLELGDSALYFCASSAVNQMNTEAFFGQGTRLTVV.

This clone was seen just once. This rearrangement joins TRBV12-3 or TRBV12-4 to TRBJ2-3; perhaps D is TRBD1 or TRBD2 (6 bases each). Trimming cost V 8 bases and J 7 bases, with 16 bases left between them. This CDR3 has 13 amino acids. The CDR3 sequence: CASGGGLGYTQYF. CDR3 bases: TGTGCCAGCGGAGGGGGACTTGGATATACGCAGTATTTT.

Remarks on this clone: Distinct nucleotide sequences in the sample also encode this CDR3. The chain links TRBV4-3 to TRBJ2-2; 9 positions match TRBD2. CDR1 and CDR2 from the germline V gene are LGHNA and YSLEER. The CDR3 is 15 residues long. V lost 4 bases, J lost 4 bases, and 4 bases stayed unmatched. The CDR3, as DNA: TGCGCCAGCAGCCCCCGACTAGCGGTCACCGGGGAGCTGTTTTTT. This translates into CASSPRLAVTGELFF.

The chain links TRBV5-4 to TRBJ1-3, with no clear D. The CDR3 loop spans 11 amino acids. Germline assignment: CDR1 SGHNT and CDR2 YYREEE (reference sequence). Deletions cut 1 base from V and 7 bases from J, with 3 bases between. In DNA, the CDR3 is TGTGCCAGCAGCTTGCAGAACACCATATATTTT. The encoded protein is CASSLQNTIYF.

V and J are TRBV5-1 and TRBJ2-5; D is possibly TRBD2 (6 bases). The CDR3 is 15 amino acids. Per germline, CDR1 SGHRS and CDR2 YFSETQ. The ends were cut back, 0 bases at V and 1 base at J, with 10 bases in the middle. The CDR3 DNA follows: TGCGCCAGCAGCTTGGCGGGAGCGAGCCAAGAGACCCAGTACTTC. Protein product: CASSLAGASQETQYF.

The chain has TRBV7-2 and TRBJ1-2; 8 nucleotides match TRBD1. The CDR3 is 16 amino acids. V trimming: 2 bases; J trimming: 7 bases; junction bases outside the gene matches: 12. Germline assignment: CDR1 SGHTA and CDR2 FQGNSA. CDR3 DNA sequence: TGTGCCAGCAGCTTACCCGGGACAGGTAAAAAGCGTGGCTACACCTTC. It translates to CASSLPGTGKKRGYTF.

The table lists this clone with a few counts. This rearrangement joins TRBV27 to TRBJ2-2; 8 bases are a match to TRBD2. This CDR3 is 14 amino acids long. Germline trimming cut 2 bases from V and 6 bases from J; bases unmatched to any gene: 2. Per the germline V gene, CDR1 is MNHEY and CDR2 is SMNVEV (reference sequence). CDR3 in amino acids: CASSLGLAAGELFF. In nucleotides, the CDR3 is TGTGCCAGCAGTTTAGGACTAGCCGCCGGGGAGCTGTTTTTT.

The V gene is TRBV20-1, the J gene TRBJ1-2, with D hard to call. V was trimmed by 3 bases and J by 3 bases, leaving 14 bases between them. This CDR3 is built from 14 residues. From germline, CDR1 is DFQATT and CDR2 SNEGSKA (reference sequence). CDR3 in amino acids: CSASDPGVDYGYTF. CDR3 bases: TGCAGTGCTAGTGACCCGGGAGTCGACTATGGCTACACCTTC.

The chain links TRBV30 to TRBJ1-2, with a weak D call TRBD1 (5 bases). This CDR3 contains 15 residues. Trimming took 5 bases from V and 7 from J, leaving 23 bases between them. Germline CDR1 is GTSNPN and CDR2 is SVGIG (reference sequence). The CDR3 reads CAWLTEVKRGGGYTF. As DNA, the CDR3 is TGTGCCTGGCTAACAGAGGTCAAGCGGGGGGGTGGCTACACCTTC. The full variable domain, rest sourced from reference TRBV30 and TRBJ1-2, is SQTIHQWPATLVQPVGSPLSLECTVEGTSNPNLYWYRQAAGRGLQLLFYSVGIGQISSEVPQNLSASRPQDRQFILSSKKLLLSDSGFYLCAWLTEVKRGGGYTFGSGTRLTVV.

The rearrangement joins TRBV5-4 to TRBJ2-7; unclear D gene. Germline values: CDR1 SGHNT, CDR2 YYREEE (reference sequence). CDR3 length: 12 residues. V lost 7 bases to trimming and J lost 5 bases, with 13 bases between them. CDR3 in amino acids: CASGLGFHEQYF. CDR3 sequence (DNA): TGTGCCAGCGGGCTAGGGTTCCACGAGCAGTACTTC.

This chain joins TRBV27 and TRBJ2-7; 10 bases match TRBD1. Trimming took 5 bases from V and 5 from J; bases not matched to a gene: 6. The CDR3 contains 14 residues. Germline loops: CDR1 MNHEY, CDR2 SMNVEV (reference sequence). The CDR3, as DNA: TGTGCCAGCAGTATCGGGACAGGGGACGACGAGCAGTACTTC. Translated: CASSIGTGDDEQYF.

This chain links TRBV6-2 or TRBV6-3 with TRBJ2-1, with D possibly matching TRBD2 (7 bases). The CDR3 is made up of 16 amino acids. V lost 2 bases, J lost 3 bases, and 14 bases lay in between. Germline CDR1 and CDR2: MNHEY and SVGEGT. CDR3 amino acids: CASSYGRGSLYNEQFF. CDR3 DNA: TGTGCCAGCAGTTACGGGAGGGGGTCCCTCTACAATGAGCAGTTCTTC.

The chain uses TRBV7-6 and TRBJ2-7, with TRBD2 matching over 7 bases. Trimming took 4 bases from V and 6 from J; bases not matched to a gene: 18. The germline CDR1 and CDR2 sequences are SGHVS and FNYEAQ. This CDR3 is built from 17 residues. The CDR3 DNA sequence: TGTGCCAGCAGCTCGATACTAGCGACTCTCGTGGATACCGAGCAGTACTTC. This gives the protein CASSSILATLVDTEQYF.